Included here is one TCR beta chain sequence, with context. Its cognate antigen is unknown. Since a much larger clone is just one base distant, this may be a read error. The record originates from a study of regulatory T cells in long-lasting Graves disease. Notes on the study in general: Preferential use of TRBV28, TRBJ1-2 and TRBJ2-5 was seen in persistent disease. Lower TCR diversity characterized persistent Graves' patients relative to newly diagnosed patients.

Stated time point: persistent/refractory GD, antithyroid drugs over 5 years with positive TRAb. PBMC-derived RNA was used for the TCR library. Germline CDR1 is SGHAT and CDR2 is FQNNGV. CDR3 size: 15 residues. Library construction for TCR beta used iRepertoire HTBI primers and Arm-PCR of CDR3 regions. A single record per CDR3 protein comes from TCRdb applying MiXCR to the multiplex PCR reads. The table shows 350,000 to 450,000 distinct CDR3 sequences, with roughly 24% occurring only once. The sequencing here drew on peripheral blood mononuclear cells (PBMCs), taken when the disease was refractory, from a patient treated with antithyroid drugs. The rearrangement joins TRBV11-2 to TRBJ1-4; possible D gene TRBD1, 6 bases. The sequence was obtained from a woman aged 40 to 50 with Graves disease. CDR3 sequence (DNA): TGTGCCAGCAGTCACAAGGGGGAGGCTAATGAAAAACTGCTTTTT. Translation gives CASSHKGEANEKLLF.